Below are 6 T cell receptor beta chains sequenced from a single sample in a study of blood T cells in healthy people across ages (dated by TCRdb to between 2014 and 2016). Library generation was performed with 5' RACE. TCRdb names Illumina HiSeq 2500 as the instrument used. A second about 7 to 11 cycle PCR used a sample-barcoded 5' primer and a J-beta primer mix. In TCRdb, the public reads were trimmed at Q25 with fastp and aligned with MiXCR, with productive beta chains retained. Each record represents a unique CDR3 protein, reported with the most common genes and DNA among its rows. The sample contains fewer than 1 million distinct CDR3 sequences, around two fifths of them found a single time. The ten most abundant clones make up about 21% of the sample. Sequencing was carried out using blood. These receptors all come from a man aged 55 to 70 in good health.

V and J are TRBV29-1 and TRBJ2-3; 10 bases are a match to TRBD2. This CDR3 region has 13 residues. V lost 6 bases to trimming and J lost 2 bases; unmatched junction nucleotides: 2. CDR1 SQVTM and CDR2 ANQGSEA come from the germline V gene. The CDR3 DNA reads as TGCAGCGTGCTAGCGGGGGTCACAGATACGCAGTATTTT. Its protein is CSVLAGVTDTQYF.

There are a few counts of this clonotype. The J gene is TRBJ2-5, the V gene TRBV6-2 or TRBV6-3, with D uncertain. Germline CDR1 MNHEY, CDR2 SVGEGT. The CDR3 runs 15 residues. The germline V and J ends were trimmed by 2 bases and 4 bases, with 14 bases remaining between them. DNA of the CDR3: TGTGCCAGCAGTTACGTCGGTCTTTCCGGAGAGACCCAGTACTTC. It translates to CASSYVGLSGETQYF.

A few counts support this clonotype. The chain combines TRBV7-9 with TRBJ2-5; TRBD2 aligns across 11 bases. After removal of 5 bases from V and 0 bases from J, the junction contained 8 bases not matched to a gene. The CDR3 sequence is 17 residues long. Germline CDR1 and CDR2: SEHNR and FQNEAQ (reference sequence). The CDR3 loop is CASSVGTSGGHQETQYF. The CDR3 nucleotides read TGTGCCAGCAGCGTGGGTACTAGCGGGGGACACCAAGAGACCCAGTACTTC.

The CDR3 loop reads CASSQEYAGGPLFEQFF. CDR3 sequence (DNA): TGCGCCAGCAGCCAAGAGTATGCGGGGGGGCCCCTGTTCGAGCAGTTCTTC. V and J are TRBV4-3 and TRBJ2-1; 9 bases align to TRBD2. Losses at the gene ends were 0 bases for V and 10 bases for J; bases not matched to a gene: 13. CDR1 LGHNA and CDR2 YSLEER come from the germline V gene. The CDR3 extends over 17 amino acids.

The chain employs TRBV20-1 and TRBJ1-5; D perhaps matches TRBD1 (6 bases). With 4 bases removed from V and 3 bases from J, the gap between germline ends came to 13 bases. The germline V gene encodes CDR1 DFQATT and CDR2 SNEGSKA (reference sequence). The CDR3 is 14 residues long. The CDR3 DNA follows: TGCAGTGCTACAACAGGGCTTTACAATCAGCCCCAGCATTTT. Protein: CSATTGLYNQPQHF.

The chain combines TRBV20-1 with TRBJ1-1; D uncertain. CDR3 length: 14 residues. From germline, CDR1 is DFQATT and CDR2 SNEGSKA (reference sequence). The V gene lost 6 bases and the J gene lost 4 bases, with 18 bases spanning the gap. CDR3 loop: CSANRRVTPTEAFF. The CDR3 nucleotides are TGCAGTGCCAACCGTCGGGTTACTCCCACTGAAGCTTTCTTT.